Following are 20 T cell receptor beta chains from one sample sequenced in a study of T cell responses to AZD1222 COVID-19 vaccine. The assay was immunoSEQ multiplex PCR, and TCRdb's table has in-frame clones only and misses some. The sample records some 110,000 clones, roughly nine tenths being singletons. The source was peripheral blood, collected on day 0 of AZD1222 vaccination. The receptors were gathered from an adult in good health.

The CDR3 spells CASSTTGKGQPQHF. The CDR3, as DNA: TGTGCCAGTAGTACAACAGGGAAGGGGCAGCCCCAGCATTTT. The chain uses TRBV19 and TRBJ1-5, with D maybe TRBD1 (6 bases). This CDR3 is 14 amino acids long. Trimming pared 4 bases from V and 7 bases from J, leaving 14 bases between. The germline V gene has CDR1 LNHDA and CDR2 SQIVND (reference sequence).

The genes are TRBV3-1 (or the pseudogene TRBV3-2) and TRBJ2-7; D possibly matches TRBD1 or TRBD2 (5 bases each). The CDR3 is 14 residues long. CDR1 and CDR2 (germline): LGHDT, YNNKEL (reference sequence). Trimming left V 7 bases short and J 3 bases short, with 16 bases between. The CDR3 nucleotides are TGTGCCAGCACCCCGGCCCTGGGGGACTACGAGCAGTACTTC. Protein product: CASTPALGDYEQYF.

This clone has only one observation. The chain links TRBV9 to TRBJ1-2; possible D gene TRBD1, 5 bases. Per the germline V gene, CDR1 is SGDLS and CDR2 is YYNGEE. V was clipped by 0 bases and J by 4 bases, with 13 bases between them. The CDR3 is made up of 15 amino acids. CDR3 sequence (DNA): TGTGCCAGCAGCGTAGGAACAGGCAACCGCTATGGCTACACCTTC. Protein product: CASSVGTGNRYGYTF.

The J gene is TRBJ1-5, the V gene TRBV28; D is ambiguous. Germline assignment: CDR1 MDHEN and CDR2 SYDVKM. Trimming left V 7 bases short and J 0 bases short, with 7 bases between. The CDR3 contains 13 residues. CDR3 DNA: TGTGCCAGCAAGACCTATAGCAATCAGCCCCAGCATTTT. Its protein is CASKTYSNQPQHF.

The CDR3 DNA is TGCAGCGTTGGACACCCGCAGGGCTATGGCTACACCTTC. This gives the protein CSVGHPQGYGYTF. The chain has TRBV29-1 and TRBJ1-2; perhaps TRBD1 as D (5 bases). V was clipped by 4 bases and J by 4 bases, with 13 bases between them. CDR1 and CDR2 (germline): SQVTM, ANQGSEA. The CDR3 loop spans 13 amino acids. Filled out from reference TRBV29-1 and TRBJ1-2, the complete variable domain reads SAVISQKPSRDICQRGTSLTIQCQVDSQVTMMFWYRQQPGQSLTLIATANQGSEATYESGFVIDKFPISRPNLTFSTLTVSNMSPEDSSIYLCSVGHPQGYGYTFGSGTRLTVV.

The V gene is TRBV7-2, the J gene TRBJ2-1; the D gene is possibly TRBD2 (6 bases). This CDR3 region has 17 residues. Germline-derived CDR1 and CDR2 are SGHTA and FQGNSA. Trimming removed 2 bases at V and 3 bases at J, with 17 bases between. As DNA, the CDR3 is TGTGCCAGCAGCTTATATTTGGGGGGAGTAAGCTACAATGAGCAGTTCTTC. Its protein product is CASSLYLGGVSYNEQFF.

The chain employs TRBV25-1 and TRBJ1-1; D gene uncertain. V lost 2 bases to trimming and J lost 3 bases, with 10 bases between them. Germline CDR1 is MGHDK and CDR2 is SYGVNS. The CDR3 sequence is 14 residues long. Here the CDR3 reads CASSENPFDTEAFF. In DNA, the CDR3 is TGTGCCAGCAGTGAAAACCCTTTCGACACTGAAGCTTTCTTT.

About this clone itself: Distinct nucleotide sequences in the sample also encode this CDR3. J is TRBJ1-2 and V is TRBV12-3 or TRBV12-4, with D possibly matching TRBD1 (5 bases). V lost 5 bases and J lost 5, with 9 bases in between. The length of the CDR3 is 12 residues. The CDR3 DNA sequence: TGTGCCAGCAGTGGAACAGGTTATGGCTACACCTTC. Its translation: CASSGTGYGYTF.

The CDR3 sequence is CASSLLGEVNSPLHF. The DNA for the CDR3 is TGTGCCAGCAGCTTGCTCGGAGAGGTCAATTCACCCCTCCACTTT. The chain carries TRBV7-8 and TRBJ1-6; D unresolved. V was trimmed by 3 bases and J by 7 bases, leaving 13 bases between them. Germline V gives CDR1 SGHVS, CDR2 FQNEAQ. The CDR3 length is 15 residues.

This clone was picked up one time. The chain uses TRBV9 and TRBJ1-2; 9 bases match TRBD1. With 3 bases clipped from V and 1 base from J, the junction kept 4 bases outside the gene matches. The CDR3 totals 15 residues. The germline V gene encodes CDR1 SGDLS and CDR2 YYNGEE. CDR3 amino acids: CASSGGQGSNYGYTF. In DNA form, the CDR3 reads TGTGCCAGCAGCGGGGGACAGGGAAGTAACTATGGCTACACCTTC.

The rearrangement joins TRBV3-1 (or the pseudogene TRBV3-2) to TRBJ2-3; D tentatively reads TRBD1 or TRBD2 (5 bases each). The CDR3 is made up of 12 amino acids. Germline-derived CDR1 and CDR2 are LGHDT and YNNKEL (reference sequence). The ends were cut back, 4 bases at V and 8 bases at J, with 10 bases in the middle. Written as DNA, the CDR3 is TGTGCCAGCAGCCGGACTCAGGGTACGCAGTATTTT. This sequence encodes CASSRTQGTQYF.

This clone was detected only a few times. The gene calls are TRBV7-8 and TRBJ2-1; D is perhaps TRBD2 (6 bases). Per the germline V gene, CDR1 is SGHVS and CDR2 is FQNEAQ. Trimming removed 1 base from V and 2 bases from J, with 9 bases in between. There are 15 residues in the CDR3. DNA of the CDR3: TGTGCCAGCAGCTTAGGGACTACACCCTACAATGAGCAGTTCTTC. This gives the protein CASSLGTTPYNEQFF.

The rearrangement links TRBV27 to TRBJ1-1; TRBD1 might be the D (5 bases). The CDR3 has 14 amino acids. The V gene lost 5 bases and the J gene lost 1 base, with 11 bases spanning the gap. Germline lookup yields CDR1 MNHEY and CDR2 SMNVEV (reference sequence). The CDR3 DNA reads as TGTGCCAGCAGTCCCGGGACCGGGAACACTGAAGCTTTCTTT. It encodes CASSPGTGNTEAFF.

The chain uses TRBV10-1 and TRBJ1-5; D remains unclear. Germline V gives CDR1 WNHNN, CDR2 SYGVQD (reference sequence). The V gene lost 4 bases and the J gene lost 3 bases, with 7 bases spanning the gap. This CDR3 spans 13 amino acids. CDR3 amino acids: CASSAELNQPQHF. CDR3 nucleotide sequence: TGCGCCAGCAGTGCCGAGCTCAATCAGCCCCAGCATTTT.

This chain joins TRBV7-3 and TRBJ1-6; 9 bases fit TRBD1. Germline V CDR1 and CDR2: SGHTA, FQGTGA. The CDR3 runs to 16 residues. J was trimmed by 5 bases and V by 5 bases; bases with no gene match: 7. The CDR3 DNA sequence: TGTGCCAGCAGCGCTTATGGGACAGGGAATAATTCACCCCTCCACTTT. This sequence encodes CASSAYGTGNNSPLHF.

The V and J genes are TRBV27 and TRBJ1-5; possibly TRBD1 for D (6 bases). The germline CDR1 and CDR2 sequences are MNHEY and SMNVEV (reference sequence). The CDR3 has 15 amino acids. V lost 0 bases and J 5 bases, leaving 11 bases between the germline ends. The CDR3 is CASSLSGGGDQPQHF. CDR3 DNA: TGTGCCAGCAGTTTATCCGGGGGCGGGGATCAGCCCCAGCATTTT.

The chain employs TRBV9 and TRBJ2-1; 8 nucleotides align to TRBD2. The germline V gene encodes CDR1 SGDLS and CDR2 YYNGEE. J lost 4 bases, V lost 1 base, and 4 bases had no gene match. The CDR3 runs to 15 residues. The CDR3 nucleotides read TGTGCCAGCAGCGTACTAGCGGGCCCGTACAATGAGCAGTTCTTC. Translation gives CASSVLAGPYNEQFF.

The V gene is TRBV7-3, the J gene TRBJ1-6; D ambiguous. Trimming removed 1 base from V and 3 bases from J, with 16 bases in between. CDR1 SGHTA and CDR2 FQGTGA come from the germline V gene. This CDR3 has 18 residues. CDR3 protein: CASSLKVEAAVYNSPLHF. The CDR3 bases are TGTGCCAGCAGCTTAAAGGTTGAGGCGGCGGTCTATAATTCACCCCTCCACTTT.

The rearrangement uses TRBV5-5 and TRBJ1-1, with TRBD1 as a possible D gene (5 bases). This CDR3 has 13 amino acids. The germline CDR1 and CDR2 sequences are SGHKS and YYEKEE (reference sequence). The germline V and J ends were trimmed by 4 bases and 0 bases, with 7 bases remaining between them. The chain's CDR3 is CASSTGVNTEAFF. CDR3 sequence (DNA): TGTGCCAGCAGCACGGGGGTGAACACTGAAGCTTTCTTT.

This rearrangement joins TRBV11-1 to TRBJ1-1; a weak D match, TRBD1 (5 bases). Germline loops: CDR1 SGHAT, CDR2 FQDESV (reference sequence). Trimming took off 3 bases at V and 4 bases at J, with 15 bases between the two ends. CDR3 length: 15 amino acids. The DNA of the CDR3 is TGTGCCAGCAGCTTGGGGGACCGGGGGTTCACTGAAGCTTTCTTT. Translation: CASSLGDRGFTEAFF.